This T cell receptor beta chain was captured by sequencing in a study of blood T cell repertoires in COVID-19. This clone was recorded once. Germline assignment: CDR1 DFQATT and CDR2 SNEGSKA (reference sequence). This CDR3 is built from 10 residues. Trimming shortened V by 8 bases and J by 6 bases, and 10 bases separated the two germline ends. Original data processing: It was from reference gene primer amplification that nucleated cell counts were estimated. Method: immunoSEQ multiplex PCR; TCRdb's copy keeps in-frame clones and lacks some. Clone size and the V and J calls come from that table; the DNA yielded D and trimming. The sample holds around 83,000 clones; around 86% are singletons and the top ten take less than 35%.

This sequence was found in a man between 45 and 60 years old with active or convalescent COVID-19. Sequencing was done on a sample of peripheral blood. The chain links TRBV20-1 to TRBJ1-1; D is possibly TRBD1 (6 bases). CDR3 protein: CSTSGAEAFF. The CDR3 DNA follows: TGCAGTACGTCAGGGGCTGAAGCTTTCTTT.